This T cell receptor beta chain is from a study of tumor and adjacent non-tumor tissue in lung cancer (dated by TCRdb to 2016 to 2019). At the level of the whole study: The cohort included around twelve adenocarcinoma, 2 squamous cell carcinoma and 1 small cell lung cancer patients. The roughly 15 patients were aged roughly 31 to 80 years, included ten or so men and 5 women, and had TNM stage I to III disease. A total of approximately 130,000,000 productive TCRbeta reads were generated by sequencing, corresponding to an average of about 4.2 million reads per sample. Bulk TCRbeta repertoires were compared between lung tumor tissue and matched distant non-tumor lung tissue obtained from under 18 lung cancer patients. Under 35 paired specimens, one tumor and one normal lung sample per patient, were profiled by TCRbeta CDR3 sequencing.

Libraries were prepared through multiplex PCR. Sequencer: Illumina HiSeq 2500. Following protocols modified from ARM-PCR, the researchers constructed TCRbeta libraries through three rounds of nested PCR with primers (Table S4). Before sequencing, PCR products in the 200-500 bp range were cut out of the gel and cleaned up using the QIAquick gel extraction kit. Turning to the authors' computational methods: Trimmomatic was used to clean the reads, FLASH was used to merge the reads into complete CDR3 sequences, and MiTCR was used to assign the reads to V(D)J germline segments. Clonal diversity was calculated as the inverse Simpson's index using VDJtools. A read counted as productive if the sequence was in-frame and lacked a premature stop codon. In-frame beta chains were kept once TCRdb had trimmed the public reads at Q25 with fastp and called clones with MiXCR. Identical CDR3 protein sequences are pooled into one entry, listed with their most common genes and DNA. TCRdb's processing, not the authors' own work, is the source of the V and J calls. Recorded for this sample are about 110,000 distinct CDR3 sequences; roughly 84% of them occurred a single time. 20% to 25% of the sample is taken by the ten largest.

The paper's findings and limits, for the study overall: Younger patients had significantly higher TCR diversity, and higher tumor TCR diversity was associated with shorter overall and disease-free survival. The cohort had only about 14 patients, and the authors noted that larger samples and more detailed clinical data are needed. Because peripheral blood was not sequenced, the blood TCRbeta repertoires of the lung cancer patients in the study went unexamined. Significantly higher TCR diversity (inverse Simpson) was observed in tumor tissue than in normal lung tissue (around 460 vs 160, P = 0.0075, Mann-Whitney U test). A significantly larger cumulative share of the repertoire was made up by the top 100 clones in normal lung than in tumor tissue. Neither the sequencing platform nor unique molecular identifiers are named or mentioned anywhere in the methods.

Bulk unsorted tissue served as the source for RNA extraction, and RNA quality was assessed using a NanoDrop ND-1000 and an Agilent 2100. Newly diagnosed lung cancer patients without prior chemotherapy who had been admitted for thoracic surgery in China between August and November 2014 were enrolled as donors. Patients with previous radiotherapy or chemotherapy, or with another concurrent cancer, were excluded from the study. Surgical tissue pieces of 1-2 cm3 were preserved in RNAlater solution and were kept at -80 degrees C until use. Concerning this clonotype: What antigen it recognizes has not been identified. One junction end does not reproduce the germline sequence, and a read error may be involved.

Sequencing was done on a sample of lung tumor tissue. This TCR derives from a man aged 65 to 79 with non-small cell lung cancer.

For the CDR3, the sequence is CATSLGSGSETQYF. The nucleotide sequence is given as TGTGCCACCAGCTTAGGATCGGGGTCGGAGACCCAGTACTTC. The sequence links TRBV7-8 to TRBJ2-5; the D gene is perhaps TRBD2, on 5 matching bases. Spanning cysteine to phenylalanine, the CDR3 consists of 14 amino acids. The only DNA kept is the CDR3, 42 bases in frame from the first base. The CDR1 and CDR2 encoded by the germline V gene are SGHVS and FQNEAQ.